The 5 T cell receptor beta chains below were found in one sample sequenced in a study of T-cell memory formation after mild COVID-19. One entry per CDR3 protein results from TCRdb running MiXCR on the 5' RACE reads. Of roughly 120,000 distinct CDR3 sequences in the sample, approximately 22% were seen once. The sample consisted of PBMCs or a T cell subset sorted from them (not recorded which). Receptors originate from a man aged 18 to 35 who had mild COVID-19 (a few samples of this study predate the infection). Cell type and time point are not known.

The V gene is TRBV15, the J gene TRBJ1-3; TRBD1 might be the D (6 bases). Germline-derived CDR1 and CDR2 are LNHNV and YYDKDF (reference sequence). The germline V and J ends were trimmed by 0 bases and 2 bases, with 14 bases remaining between them. The CDR3 contains 17 residues. The CDR3 DNA reads as TGTGCCACCAGCAGAGACAGGGGACTTAGCGCTGGAAACACCATATATTTT. It codes for CATSRDRGLSAGNTIYF.

This chain connects TRBV12-3 or TRBV12-4 to TRBJ1-3; 7 bases map to TRBD1. With V trimmed by 6 bases and J by 2 bases, 4 bases remained unmatched. CDR3 length: 14 residues. The CDR3 nucleotides are TGTGCCAGCAGCACGACAGGGACTGGAAACACCATATATTTT. This translates into CASSTTGTGNTIYF.

This clonotype was detected a few times. The CDR3 coding sequence is TGTGCCAGCAGCGTATCAGGGACACCAGGCTACGAGCAGTACTTC. Translated, it gives CASSVSGTPGYEQYF. The V and J genes are TRBV9 and TRBJ2-7; maybe TRBD1 (6 bases). Germline V gives CDR1 SGDLS, CDR2 YYNGEE. Trimming removed 1 base from V and 3 bases from J, with 14 bases in between. CDR3 length equals 15 residues.

The gene calls are TRBV28 and TRBJ2-6, with D maybe TRBD2 (5 bases). The CDR3 has 15 amino acids. Germline V gene sequence: CDR1 MDHEN, CDR2 SYDVKM. Trimming took off 6 bases at V and 2 bases at J, with 11 bases between the two ends. CDR3 DNA: TGTGCCAGCAGAAGAGGGAATCCTGGGGCCAACGTCCTGACTTTC. It encodes CASRRGNPGANVLTF.

V gene TRBV29-1 combines with J gene TRBJ2-3; 11 nucleotides match TRBD2. V shed 7 bases and J 3 bases; nucleotides not matched to a gene: 9. The germline V gene encodes CDR1 SQVTM and CDR2 ANQGSEA. The CDR3 length is 15 residues. CDR3 protein: CSGILAGAHTDTQYF. The CDR3 DNA reads TGCAGCGGGATACTAGCGGGGGCGCATACAGATACGCAGTATTTT.